This T cell receptor (beta chain) was profiled in a study of response to subunit inactivated influenza vaccine. Overall study results and limits: The authors suggested that few new T cells are recruited per seasonal influenza vaccination.

This CDR3 has 14 residues. The V gene's germline CDR1 is SGDLS and CDR2 YYNGEE. Deletions cut 0 bases from V and 8 bases from J, with 14 bases between. This clonotype was seen a handful of times. Its antigen is not known. Via MiXCR, TCRdb re-called the RT-PCR reads, giving one row per CDR3 protein. The sample carries a few hundred thousand distinct CDR3 sequences, roughly 22% recorded once. The starting material was PBMCs from blood, obtained around 22 months after vaccination. This chain joins TRBV9 and TRBJ1-2; D remains unclear. The sequence derives from a man between 50 and 70 years old who received an inactivated influenza vaccine. CDR3 loop: CASSVADMAAGYTF. The DNA of the CDR3 is TGTGCCAGCAGCGTAGCCGATATGGCGGCGGGCTACACCTTC.